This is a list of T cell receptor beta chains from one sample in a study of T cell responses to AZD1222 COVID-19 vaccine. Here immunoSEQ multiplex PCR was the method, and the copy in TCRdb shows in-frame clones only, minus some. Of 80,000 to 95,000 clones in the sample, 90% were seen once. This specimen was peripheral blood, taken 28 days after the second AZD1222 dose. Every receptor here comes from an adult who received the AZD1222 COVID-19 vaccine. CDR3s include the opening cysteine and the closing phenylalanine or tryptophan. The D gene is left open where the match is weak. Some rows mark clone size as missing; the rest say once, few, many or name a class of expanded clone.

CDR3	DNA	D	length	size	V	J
CATSDPDRPLDEKLFF	TGTGCCACCAGTGACCCAGACAGACCTTTGGATGAAAAACTGTTTTTT	NA	16	once	TRBV24-1	TRBJ1-4
CASSSDRSSGNTIYF	TGCGCCAGCAGCTCTGACAGGAGCTCTGGAAACACCATATATTTT	NA	15	NA	TRBV5-1	TRBJ1-3
CASSPGQFPYEQYF	TGTGCCAGCAGCCCGGGACAGTTCCCCTACGAGCAGTACTTC	TRBD1	14	NA	TRBV11-3	TRBJ2-7
CASSSLWTSGDNEQFF	TGTGCCAGCAGCTCCCTCTGGACTAGCGGGGATAATGAGCAGTTCTTC	TRBD2	16	once	TRBV11-1	TRBJ2-1
CASSVDGDRGNTIYF	TGTGCCAGCAGCGTAGACGGGGACAGGGGAAACACCATATATTTT	TRBD1	15	NA	TRBV9	TRBJ1-3
CASSPAGGGSKNIQYF	TGTGCCAGCAGTCCAGCCGGGGGGGGATCCAAAAACATTCAGTACTTC	TRBD2	16	NA	TRBV28	TRBJ2-4
CASSLIGGGNTDTQYF	TGTGCCAGCAGCTTAATCGGCGGAGGGAACACAGATACGCAGTATTTT	NA	16	NA	TRBV7-9	TRBJ2-3
CASSPVGTGGSYGYTF	TGTGCCAGCTCACCGGTCGGTACAGGGGGTTCCTATGGCTACACCTTC	TRBD1	16	few	TRBV18	TRBJ1-2
CAWSVGSRYTEAFF	TGTGCCTGGAGTGTCGGCAGCCGTTACACTGAAGCTTTCTTT	NA	14	NA	TRBV30	TRBJ1-1
CASSSHGQGARIYGYTF	TGTGCCAGCAGCTCCCACGGACAGGGGGCGCGTATCTATGGCTACACCTTC	TRBD1	17	NA	TRBV7-2	TRBJ1-2
CARTGQGGDTEAFF	TGTGCCAGAACCGGACAGGGGGGTGACACTGAAGCTTTCTTT	TRBD1	14	NA	TRBV2	TRBJ1-1
CASSLKPPGLAGYEQYF	TGTGCCAGCAGTCTGAAACCCCCGGGACTAGCGGGATACGAGCAGTACTTC	TRBD2	17	NA	TRBV27	TRBJ2-7
CASSLDRPGTGEEGNTIYF	TGTGCCAGCAGCTTAGATCGTCCCGGGACAGGGGAAGAGGGAAACACCATATATTTT	TRBD1	19	NA	TRBV7-2	TRBJ1-3
CASNPPMNTEAFF	TGTGCCAGCAACCCCCCGATGAACACTGAAGCTTTCTTT	NA	13	once	TRBV7-2	TRBJ1-1
CASSLAGTRNTGELFF	TGCGCCAGCAGCCTAGCCGGGACCCGAAACACCGGGGAGCTGTTTTTT	NA	16	once	TRBV5-1	TRBJ2-2
CASSLPGATEAFF	TGTGCCAGCAGCTTACCGGGGGCGACTGAAGCTTTCTTT	NA	13	NA	TRBV5-4	TRBJ1-1
CASSIGRINQPQHF	TGTGCCAGTAGTATAGGACGGATCAATCAGCCCCAGCATTTT	NA	14	NA	TRBV19	TRBJ1-5
CASSPDYGLYNEQFF	TGTGCCAGCAGCCCCGACTACGGTCTTTACAATGAGCAGTTCTTC	NA	15	NA	TRBV9	TRBJ2-1
CASSLVGVDAGELFF	TGTGCCAGCAGCTTGGTAGGGGTTGACGCCGGGGAGCTGTTTTTT	NA	15	NA	TRBV5-6	TRBJ2-2
CASSRGTESWEKLFF	TGTGCCAGCAGTCGAGGGACGGAGAGTTGGGAAAAACTGTTTTTT	NA	15	NA	TRBV6-5	TRBJ1-4
CASTLLGNTIYF	TGTGCCAGCACCCTACTTGGAAACACCATATATTTT	NA	12	NA	TRBV28	TRBJ1-3
CASSPGLYSYEQYF	TGTGCCAGCAGCCCGGGACTCTACTCCTACGAGCAGTACTTC	NA	14	NA	TRBV5-4	TRBJ2-7
CASSRGQGANTGELFF	TGTGCCAGCTCACGTGGACAGGGGGCGAACACCGGGGAGCTGTTTTTT	TRBD1	16	NA	TRBV18	TRBJ2-2
CSASGITEAFF	TGCAGTGCTAGTGGCATCACTGAAGCTTTCTTT	NA	11	NA	TRBV20-1	TRBJ1-1
CASSVGGGLAKNIQYF	TGTGCCAGCAGCGTAGGGGGCGGGCTAGCCAAAAACATTCAGTACTTC	NA	16	NA	TRBV9	TRBJ2-4
CASSPTGLSHGYTF	TGTGCCAGCAGCCCGACAGGCCTTTCACATGGCTACACCTTC	NA	14	NA	TRBV7-9	TRBJ1-2
CASSQVVFPGNTIYF	TGCGCCAGCAGCCAAGTGGTTTTCCCTGGAAACACCATATATTTT	NA	15	NA	TRBV4-1	TRBJ1-3
CASSRTGTGGADSEAFF	TGTGCCAGCAGCCGTACCGGGACAGGGGGCGCGGATTCTGAAGCTTTCTTT	TRBD1	17	NA	TRBV7-8	TRBJ1-1
CASSLWGTGWYEQYF	TGTGCCAGCAGTCTTTGGGGGACAGGGTGGTACGAGCAGTACTTC	TRBD1	15	NA	TRBV28	TRBJ2-7
CASSQYLRNTIYF	TGTGCCAGCAGCCAATATTTAAGAAACACCATATATTTT	NA	13	NA	TRBV14	TRBJ1-3
CASSQDLVGKLFF	TGTGCCAGCAGCCAAGACTTAGTGGGAAAACTGTTTTTT	NA	13	NA	TRBV3-1/TRBV3-2	TRBJ1-4
CASSLVIGEKLFF	TGTGCCAGCAGTTTAGTGATTGGTGAAAAACTGTTTTTT	NA	13	NA	TRBV27	TRBJ1-4
CASSQAGTGGWETQYF	TGTGCCAGCAGCCAGGCAGGGACAGGGGGCTGGGAGACCCAGTACTTC	TRBD1	16	NA	TRBV3-1/TRBV3-2	TRBJ2-5
CASSLQGVIGEQYF	TGTGCCAGCAGTCTACAGGGGGTAATAGGCGAGCAGTACTTC	TRBD1	14	NA	TRBV27	TRBJ2-7
CASRSDRGKSWTEAFF	TGTGCCAGCAGATCGGACAGGGGGAAATCGTGGACTGAAGCTTTCTTT	TRBD1	16	NA	TRBV28	TRBJ1-1
CSVLRAGDPSYEQYF	TGCAGCGTTCTGAGGGCAGGGGATCCCTCCTACGAGCAGTACTTC	NA	15	once	TRBV29-1	TRBJ2-7
CASSPWTGRKGEQYF	TGTGCCAGCAGTCCGTGGACAGGGAGAAAGGGCGAGCAGTACTTC	TRBD1	15	NA	TRBV27	TRBJ2-7
CASSLEGLLTDTQYF	TGTGCCAGCAGCTTAGAGGGGCTACTCACAGATACGCAGTATTTT	NA	15	once	TRBV7-2	TRBJ2-3
CAWGGRDSPNYGYTF	TGTGCCTGGGGGGGACGGGACAGTCCTAACTATGGCTACACCTTC	TRBD1	15	few	TRBV30	TRBJ1-2
CASSFGQGANYGYTF	TGTGCCAGCAGCTTTGGACAGGGGGCTAACTATGGCTACACCTTC	TRBD1	15	NA	TRBV7-2	TRBJ1-2
CASSGQGKDEQFF	TGCGCCAGCAGTGGACAGGGTAAGGATGAGCAGTTCTTC	TRBD1	13	NA	TRBV10-1	TRBJ2-1
CASSPSGGLVGYEQYF	TGCGCCAGCAGCCCGAGTGGGGGACTAGTTGGGTACGAGCAGTACTTC	TRBD2	16	NA	TRBV5-1	TRBJ2-7
CASSQGTAGGNTGELFF	TGCGCCAGCAGCCAAGGGACGGCGGGGGGGAACACCGGGGAGCTGTTTTTT	TRBD2	17	NA	TRBV4-1	TRBJ2-2
CASSRGLGLDTQYF	TGCGCCAGCAGTCGGGGACTAGGGCTCGATACGCAGTATTTT	TRBD2	14	NA	TRBV10-1	TRBJ2-3
CASSKGPGTYGYTF	TGTGCCAGCAGCAAGGGGCCAGGGACCTATGGCTACACCTTC	NA	14	NA	TRBV7-3	TRBJ1-2
CASSKDSGTNNQPQHF	TGTGCCAGTAGTAAAGATTCCGGGACGAACAATCAGCCCCAGCATTTT	NA	16	NA	TRBV19	TRBJ1-5